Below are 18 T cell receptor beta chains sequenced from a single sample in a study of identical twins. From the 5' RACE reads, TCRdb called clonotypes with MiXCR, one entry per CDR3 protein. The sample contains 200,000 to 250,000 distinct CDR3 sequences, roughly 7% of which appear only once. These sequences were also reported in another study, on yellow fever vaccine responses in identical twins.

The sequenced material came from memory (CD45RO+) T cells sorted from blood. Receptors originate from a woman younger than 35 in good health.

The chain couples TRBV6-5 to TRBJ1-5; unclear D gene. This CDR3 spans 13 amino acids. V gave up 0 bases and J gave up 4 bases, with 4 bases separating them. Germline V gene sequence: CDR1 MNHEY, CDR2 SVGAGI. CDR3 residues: CASSYSLNQPQHF. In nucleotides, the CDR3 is TGTGCCAGCAGTTACTCGTTGAATCAGCCCCAGCATTTT.

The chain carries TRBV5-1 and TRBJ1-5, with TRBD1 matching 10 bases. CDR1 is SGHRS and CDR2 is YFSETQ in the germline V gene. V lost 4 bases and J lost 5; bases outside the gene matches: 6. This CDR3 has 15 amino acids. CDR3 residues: CASSPGTGADQPQHF. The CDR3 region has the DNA TGCGCCAGCAGCCCCGGGACAGGGGCTGATCAGCCCCAGCATTTT.

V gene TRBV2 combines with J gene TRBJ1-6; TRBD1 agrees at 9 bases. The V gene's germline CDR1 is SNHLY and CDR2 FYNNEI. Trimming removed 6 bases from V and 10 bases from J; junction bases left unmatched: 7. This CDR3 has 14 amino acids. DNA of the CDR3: TGTGCCAGCAGGGCCGGGACAGGGCACTCACCCCTCCACTTT. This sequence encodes CASRAGTGHSPLHF.

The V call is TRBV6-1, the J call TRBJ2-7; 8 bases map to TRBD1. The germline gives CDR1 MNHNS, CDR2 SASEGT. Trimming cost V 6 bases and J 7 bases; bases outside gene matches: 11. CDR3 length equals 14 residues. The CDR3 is CASRGQGALNEQYF. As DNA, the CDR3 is TGTGCCAGCAGAGGGCAGGGGGCCTTGAATGAGCAGTACTTC.

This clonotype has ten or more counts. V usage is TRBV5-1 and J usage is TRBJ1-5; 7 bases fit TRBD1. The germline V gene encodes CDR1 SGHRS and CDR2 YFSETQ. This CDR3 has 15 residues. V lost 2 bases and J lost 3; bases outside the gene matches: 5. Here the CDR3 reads CASSFEGGFNQPQHF. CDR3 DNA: TGCGCCAGCAGCTTCGAAGGGGGCTTCAATCAGCCCCAGCATTTT.

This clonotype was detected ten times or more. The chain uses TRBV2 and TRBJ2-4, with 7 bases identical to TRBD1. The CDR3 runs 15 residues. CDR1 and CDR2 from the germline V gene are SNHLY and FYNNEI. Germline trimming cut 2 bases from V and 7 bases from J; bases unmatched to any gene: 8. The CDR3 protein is CASSELGQIGNIQYF. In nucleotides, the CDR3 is TGTGCCAGCAGTGAATTGGGACAGATCGGTAACATTCAGTACTTC.

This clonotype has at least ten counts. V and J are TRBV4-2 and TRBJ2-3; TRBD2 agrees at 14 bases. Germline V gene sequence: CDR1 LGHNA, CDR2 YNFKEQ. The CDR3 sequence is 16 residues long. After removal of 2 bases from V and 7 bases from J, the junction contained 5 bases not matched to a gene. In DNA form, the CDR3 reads TGTGCCAGCAGCCAACCCGGGACTAGCGGGGGATATACGCAGTATTTT. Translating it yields CASSQPGTSGGYTQYF.

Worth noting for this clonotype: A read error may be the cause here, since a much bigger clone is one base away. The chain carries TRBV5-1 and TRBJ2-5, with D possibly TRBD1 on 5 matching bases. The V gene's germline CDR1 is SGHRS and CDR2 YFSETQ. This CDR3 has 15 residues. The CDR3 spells CASSLVSAGKETKYF. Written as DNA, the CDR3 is TGCGCCAGCAGCTTGGTATCGGCAGGGAAAGAGACCAAGTACTTC.

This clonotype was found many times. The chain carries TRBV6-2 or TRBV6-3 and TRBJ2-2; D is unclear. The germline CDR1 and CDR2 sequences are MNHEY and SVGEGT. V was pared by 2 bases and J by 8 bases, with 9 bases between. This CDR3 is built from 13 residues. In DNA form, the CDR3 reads TGTGCCAGCAGTTACCGAAAGGGAGGGGAGCTGTTTTTT. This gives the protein CASSYRKGGELFF.

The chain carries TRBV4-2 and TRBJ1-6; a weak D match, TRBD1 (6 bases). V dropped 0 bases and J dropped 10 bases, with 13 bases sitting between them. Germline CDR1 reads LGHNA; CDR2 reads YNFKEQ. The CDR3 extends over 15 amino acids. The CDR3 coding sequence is TGTGCCAGCAGCCAAGATTTTACAGGGTACTCACCCCTCCACTTT. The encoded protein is CASSQDFTGYSPLHF.

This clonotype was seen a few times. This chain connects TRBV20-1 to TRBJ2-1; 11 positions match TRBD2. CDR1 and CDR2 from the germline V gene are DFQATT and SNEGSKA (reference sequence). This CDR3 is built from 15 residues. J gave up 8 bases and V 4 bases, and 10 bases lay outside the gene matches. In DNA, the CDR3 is TGCAGTGCTACCCCCCTAGCGGGGGGCGTAGATGAGCAGTTCTTC. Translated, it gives CSATPLAGGVDEQFF.

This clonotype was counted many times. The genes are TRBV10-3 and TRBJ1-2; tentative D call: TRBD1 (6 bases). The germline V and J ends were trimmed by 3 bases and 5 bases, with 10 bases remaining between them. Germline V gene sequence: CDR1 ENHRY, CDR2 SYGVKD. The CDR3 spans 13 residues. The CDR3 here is CAISDRGTYGYTF. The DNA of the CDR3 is TGTGCCATCAGTGACAGGGGAACTTATGGCTACACCTTC.

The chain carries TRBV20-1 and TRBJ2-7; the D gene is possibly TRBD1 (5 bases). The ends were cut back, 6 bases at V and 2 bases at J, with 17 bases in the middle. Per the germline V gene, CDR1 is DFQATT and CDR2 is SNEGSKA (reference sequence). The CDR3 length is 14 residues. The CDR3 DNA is TGCAGTGCCAGCCGCCAGACAGCGCCCTACGAGCAGTACTTC. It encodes CSASRQTAPYEQYF.

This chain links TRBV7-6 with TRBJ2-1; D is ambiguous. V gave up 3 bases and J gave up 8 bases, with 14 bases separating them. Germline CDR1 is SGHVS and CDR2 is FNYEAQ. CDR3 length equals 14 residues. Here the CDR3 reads CASSFVGLPDEQFF. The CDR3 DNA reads TGTGCCAGCAGCTTTGTAGGCCTCCCCGATGAGCAGTTCTTC.

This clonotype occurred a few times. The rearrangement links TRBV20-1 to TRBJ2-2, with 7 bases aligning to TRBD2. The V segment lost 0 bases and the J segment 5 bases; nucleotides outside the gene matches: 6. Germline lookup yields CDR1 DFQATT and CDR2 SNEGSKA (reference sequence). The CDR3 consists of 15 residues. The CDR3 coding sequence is TGCAGTGCTAGAGAGGGCGGGAGCGAGACCGGGGAGCTGTTTTTT. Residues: CSAREGGSETGELFF.

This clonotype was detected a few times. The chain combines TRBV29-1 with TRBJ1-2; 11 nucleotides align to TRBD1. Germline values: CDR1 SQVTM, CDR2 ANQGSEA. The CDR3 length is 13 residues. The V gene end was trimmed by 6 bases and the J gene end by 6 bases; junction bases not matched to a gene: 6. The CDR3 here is CSVLRTGGHGYTF. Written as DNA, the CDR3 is TGCAGCGTCTTAAGGACAGGGGGCCATGGCTACACCTTC.

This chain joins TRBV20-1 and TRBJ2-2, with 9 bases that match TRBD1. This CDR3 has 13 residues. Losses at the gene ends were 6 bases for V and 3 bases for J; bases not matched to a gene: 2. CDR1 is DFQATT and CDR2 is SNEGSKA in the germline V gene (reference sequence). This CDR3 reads CSAWDRDTGELFF. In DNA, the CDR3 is TGCAGTGCCTGGGACAGGGACACCGGGGAGCTGTTTTTT.

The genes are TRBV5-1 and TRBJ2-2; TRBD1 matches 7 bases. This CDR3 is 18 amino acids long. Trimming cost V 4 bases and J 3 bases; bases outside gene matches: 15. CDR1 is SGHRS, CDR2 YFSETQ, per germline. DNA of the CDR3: TGCGCCAGCAGCAGGGGTCGCAGGGGGATCCTCTACACCGGGGAGCTGTTTTTT. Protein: CASSRGRRGILYTGELFF.